Detailed here is one T cell receptor (beta chain). Its target is unknown. Cultured CD4+ T-cell DNA underwent Oncomine TCR Beta short-read sequencing. Each CDR3 protein is one row after TCRdb ran MiXCR on the PCR reads. The profile shows some 14,000 distinct CDR3 sequences, under 65% of them singletons. Noted treatment: roughly nine-day PBMC culture with coronavirus spike peptide pools or control peptides (ViraFEST assay). The source of the sample is a study of vaccination and CD4 T cells after COVID-19. Study-wide context: By nasal swab PCR, the convalescent patients were SARS-CoV-2 positive, with fewer than ten mild cases and one severe. In culture, cells were exposed to overlapping spike peptides from SARS-CoV-2, HCoV-NL63, HCoV-OC43 and HCoV-229E. Each individual in the study obtained two doses of BNT162b2 or mRNA-1273 vaccine.

V was clipped by 1 base and J by 2 bases, with 6 bases between them. Germline loops: CDR1 GTSNPN, CDR2 SVGIG (reference sequence). The CDR3 sequence is 13 residues long. The specimen was CD4+ T cells from blood, cultured in vitro. J is TRBJ1-5 and V is TRBV30; D is undetermined. The clonotype was recovered from a human donor who had recovered from COVID-19. The CDR3 DNA reads as TGTGCCTGGAGTGGGCAGCGCAATCAGCCCCAGCATTTT. Amino acid sequence: CAWSGQRNQPQHF.